Listed below are T cell receptor beta chains from one sample, sequenced in a study of shared clonotypes between healthy human individuals. Sequencing used immunoSEQ multiplex PCR; TCRdb keeps in-frame clones, though not all of them. Of roughly 1 million clones listed, around 76% were seen once; the top ten hold approximately 1.5%. The source material was memory CD4+ T cells sorted from blood. The source of these receptors is a man aged 18 to 30 in good health. CDR3s include the opening cysteine and the closing phenylalanine or tryptophan. D genes are given only for firm matches. Rows give clone size only sometimes, using once, few, many, or a class for an expanded clone.

>TRBV2|-|TRBJ1-2|once
TGTGCCAGCATCAAAACGACGGGGAACTATGGCTACACCTTC
CASIKTTGNYGYTF
>TRBV28|TRBD2|TRBJ2-1|once
TGTGCCAGCAGCCGGGGAGGGGATTGGGTTAATGAGCAGTTCTTC
CASSRGGDWVNEQFF
>TRBV10-2|-|TRBJ1-1|-
TGCGCCAGCAGTGAGTACACAGTTAACACTGAAGCTTTCTTT
CASSEYTVNTEAFF
>TRBV10-3|-|TRBJ2-6|-
TGTGCCATCAGTGAACAGCAGCCTGGGGCCAACGTCCTGACTTTC
CAISEQQPGANVLTF
>TRBV7-2|-|TRBJ2-5|few
TGTGCCAGCAGCTTTAGTACCCAAGAGACCCAGTACTTC
CASSFSTQETQYF
>TRBV7-7|TRBD2|TRBJ2-5|once
TGTGCTAGCAGCTTAACTAGCGGGAGGGCCAAAGAGACCCAGTACTTC
CASSLTSGRAKETQYF
>TRBV28|-|TRBJ2-3|-
TGTGCCAGCAGTGCGTCACCCCTAGCGACAGATACGCAGTATTTT
CASSASPLATDTQYF
>TRBV6-5|-|TRBJ2-7|-
TGTGCCAGCAGCAACACCCTCGGTCGCGAGCAGTACTTC
CASSNTLGREQYF
>TRBV27|TRBD2|TRBJ2-1|many
TGTGCCAGCAGCCCGCGTGTCCAGCGGGGGGTCCCCTACAATGAGCAGTTCTTC
CASSPRVQRGVPYNEQFF
>TRBV30|-|TRBJ2-2|-
TGTGCCTGGAACTCCATCGGGGAGCTGTTTTTT
CAWNSIGELFF
>TRBV6-5|-|TRBJ2-3|-
TGTGCCAGCAGTTTCCCCGGGACTGGTGTGCAGTATTTT
CASSFPGTGVQYF
>TRBV2|-|TRBJ1-5|few
TGTGCCAGCAGTGATGCGTATAGCAATCAGCCCCAGCATTTT
CASSDAYSNQPQHF
>TRBV28|-|TRBJ1-2|-
TGTGCCAGCCGAAGTGGTGGAAGGGGACTCCCCAGAGGGGGTAACTATGGCTACACCTTC
CASRSGGRGLPRGGNYGYTF
>TRBV5-1|-|TRBJ2-7|once
TGCGCCAGCAGCTTGTCGGCGGCCTCCTACGAGCAGTACTTC
CASSLSAASYEQYF
>TRBV10-3|-|TRBJ1-6|-
TGTGCCATCAGTGAGTCCATGGACAGTTCTTCACCCCTCCACTTT
CAISESMDSSSPLHF
>TRBV6-1|-|TRBJ2-7|-
TGTGCCAGCAGTGAAAGAATTAGTCCCCAAAAAGTATATGCAAGCTCCTACGAGCAGTACTTC
CASSERISPQKVYASSYEQYF
>TRBV7-2|-|TRBJ1-4|-
TGTGCCAGCAGCTTAGGGACGCGGGAAAAACTGTTTTTT
CASSLGTREKLFF
>TRBV28|-|TRBJ1-1|-
TGTGCCAGCAGTACAGGGAGCACTGAAGCTTTCTTT
CASSTGSTEAFF
>TRBV5-4|-|TRBJ2-1|-
TGTGCCAGCAGCCGGAGGGGGGCACCCGTCTCCTACAATGAGCAGTTCTTC
CASSRRGAPVSYNEQFF
>TRBV7-2|-|TRBJ1-4|-
TGTGCCAGCAGCTCAGGCTCTCACTCGGATGAAAAACTGTTTTTT
CASSSGSHSDEKLFF
>TRBV6-6|-|TRBJ2-3|-
TGTGCCAGCAGTTACGAAGGGACTTATACGCAGTATTTT
CASSYEGTYTQYF
>TRBV4-2|TRBD2|TRBJ2-3|-
TGTGCCAGCAGTGAGGCCCTAGCGGGGGGCACAGATACGCAGTATTTT
CASSEALAGGTDTQYF
>TRBV6-5|-|TRBJ1-3|-
TGTGCCAGCAGCGTGGGGACTGCCGGAAACACCATATATTTT
CASSVGTAGNTIYF
>TRBV19|-|TRBJ1-3|-
TGTGCCAGTAGCCGACGACTGGGAAACACCATATATTTT
CASSRRLGNTIYF
>TRBV2|TRBD1|TRBJ2-7|-
TGTGCCAGCAGGGGACAGGCTCAGAAATACGAGCAGTACTTC
CASRGQAQKYEQYF
>TRBV5-4|TRBD1|TRBJ2-5|-
TGTGCCAGCAGCTTGGACAGGGGATTTGAGACCCAGTACTTC
CASSLDRGFETQYF
>TRBV7-2|-|TRBJ2-5|-
TGTGCCAGCAGCTTAGGGTCGGCGGAGACCCAGTACTTC
CASSLGSAETQYF
>TRBV5-8|TRBD1|TRBJ1-4|-
TGTGCCAGCAGCTTGGACAGGGGGCGAGCTAATGAAAAACTGTTTTTT
CASSLDRGRANEKLFF
>TRBV5-4|-|TRBJ2-1|-
TGTGCCAGCAGCTGGGTAGGAGCGCTTAGCAATGAGCAGTTCTTC
CASSWVGALSNEQFF
>TRBV7-2|-|TRBJ2-1|-
TGTGCCAGCAGCTTATCTCCTGCCGGATACAATGAGCAGTTCTTC
CASSLSPAGYNEQFF
>TRBV6-5|-|TRBJ2-3|-
TGTGCCAGCAGACTTAGCGGTCAGGCAGCAGATACGCAGTATTTT
CASRLSGQAADTQYF
>TRBV7-9|TRBD2|TRBJ2-2|-
TGTGCCAACACACTGGGGGGGAAGAACACCGGGGAGCTGTTTTTT
CANTLGGKNTGELFF
>TRBV5-1|-|TRBJ1-1|-
TGCGCCAGCAGCCGGAGTGGGGGAGGGGTGAGGGGAACTGAAGCTTTCTTT
CASSRSGGGVRGTEAFF
>TRBV6-1|TRBD1|TRBJ1-2|once
TGTGCCAGCAGTGGACAGGGATCAGGCTACACCTTC
CASSGQGSGYTF
>TRBV4-3|-|TRBJ1-2|-
TGCGCCAGCAGCCCACAGGGTTCAGGAGGCTACACCTTC
CASSPQGSGGYTF
>TRBV6-1|-|TRBJ2-3|few
TGTGCCAGCAGTGACCCCCGGGCCCGCACAGATACGCAGTATTTT
CASSDPRARTDTQYF
>TRBV4-1|-|TRBJ2-7|-
TGCGCCAGCAGCCAAGATCTTCATCCAGCCTCCTACGAGCAGTACTTC
CASSQDLHPASYEQYF
>TRBV6-5|-|TRBJ2-1|-
TGTGCCAGCAGTTACAGCAATGAGCAGTTCTTC
CASSYSNEQFF
>TRBV5-8|-|TRBJ2-2|-
TGTGCCAGCAGGACCGGGCAGGGTATAGACACCGGGGAGCTGTTTTTT
CASRTGQGIDTGELFF
>TRBV6-8|TRBD1|TRBJ2-7|-
TGTGCCAGCGACGGACAGGCCCGTTACGAGCAGTACTTC
CASDGQARYEQYF
>TRBV11-2|-|TRBJ2-1|-
TGTGCCAGCGAGAGGGGGGGAGTCTCCTACAATGAGCAGTTCTTC
CASERGGVSYNEQFF
>TRBV7-9|-|TRBJ2-7|once
TGTGCCAGCAGCTCGCTCCAGCGAGCCTCCTACGAGCAGTACTTC
CASSSLQRASYEQYF
>TRBV27|-|TRBJ1-1|many
-
CASSSSRPRGNTEAFF
>TRBV30|TRBD2|TRBJ2-2|-
TGTGCCTGCCGACTAGCGGGAGGCGCCGGGGAGCTGTTTTTT
CACRLAGGAGELFF
>TRBV10-3|TRBD1|TRBJ2-7|few
TGTGCCACCTCCGGGACAGGGGCGCAAAACGAGCAGTACTTC
CATSGTGAQNEQYF
>TRBV11-2|TRBD2|TRBJ2-2|-
TGTGCCAGCAGGGGACTAGCGGGAGTTAACGCGAACACCGGGGAGCTGTTTTTT
CASRGLAGVNANTGELFF
>TRBV9|TRBD2|TRBJ2-7|-
TGTGCCAGCAGCGTAGCCGGTGGGGCTAGCGGATACGAGCAGTACTTC
CASSVAGGASGYEQYF
>TRBV2|-|TRBJ2-5|-
TGTGCCAGCAGTGAGCGGAGGGCCCAAGAGACCCAGTACTTC
CASSERRAQETQYF
>TRBV19|TRBD1|TRBJ2-6|-
TGTGCCAGTAGTCCCAACGGACAGGCCGCTGGGGCCAACGTCCTGACTTTC
CASSPNGQAAGANVLTF
>TRBV5-1|-|TRBJ2-3|once
TGCGCCAGCAGCTCTGAGGGCAGGTTCTCAGATACGCAGTATTTT
CASSSEGRFSDTQYF